The 11 T cell receptor beta chains below come from one sample, sequenced in a study of T cells in Graves' hyperthyroidism and ophthalmopathy. The source material, RNA transcripts, was used to amplify TCR beta CDR3 regions. First-round RT-PCR with HTBI primers amplified the TCR CDR3 region. TCRdb analysed the multiplex PCR reads with MiXCR anew, one entry per CDR3 protein. Among under 650,000 distinct CDR3 sequences listed, under 20% were seen once. Sequencing input: blood. These receptors were collected from a woman aged 25 to 39 with Graves' hyperthyroidism.

Only one count was recorded for this clonotype. The chain employs TRBV2 and TRBJ2-2, with TRBD2 matching over 10 bases. Germline loops: CDR1 SNHLY, CDR2 FYNNEI. Losses at the gene ends were 7 bases for V and 3 bases for J; bases not matched to a gene: 5. The CDR3 has 15 residues. The CDR3 DNA reads as TGTGCCAGCAAAGGACTAGCGGCAGACACCGGGGAGCTGTTTTTT. It codes for CASKGLAADTGELFF.

The sample holds many counts of this clonotype. The CDR3 nucleotides read TGCAGTGCTAGAGGTTCAGGGAACCCTTACAATGAGCAGTTCTTC. Translation: CSARGSGNPYNEQFF. This chain joins TRBV20-1 and TRBJ2-1, with a possible D match to TRBD1 (5 bases). The V end was cut by 1 base, the J end by 4 bases, with 14 bases between. The germline V gene encodes CDR1 DFQATT and CDR2 SNEGSKA (reference sequence). The CDR3 length is 15 residues.

The chain is built from TRBV4-1 and TRBJ2-1; possible D gene TRBD2, 5 bases. The V end was cut by 3 bases, the J end by 2 bases, with 14 bases between. Germline-derived CDR1 and CDR2 are MGHRA and YSYEKL. This CDR3 region has 16 residues. The CDR3: CASSQVLRAAYNEQFF. Written as DNA, the CDR3 is TGCGCCAGCAGCCAGGTCTTGCGGGCTGCCTACAATGAGCAGTTCTTC.

The chain couples TRBV27 to TRBJ1-2, with a tentative D call TRBD1 (5 bases). The length of the CDR3 is 14 residues. Germline values: CDR1 MNHEY, CDR2 SMNVEV (reference sequence). Between the trimmed V and J ends, which lost 2 bases and 6 bases, there was a span of 13 bases. CDR3 in DNA: TGTGCCAGCAGTTTAGGGCAGGGAGAGAATGGCTACACCTTC. Translating it yields CASSLGQGENGYTF.

This clonotype was recorded many times. The chain has TRBV7-2 and TRBJ2-3, with a possible D match to TRBD2 (6 bases). In germline, CDR1 is SGHTA, CDR2 FQGNSA. This CDR3 region has 15 residues. Deletions cut 1 base from V and 0 bases from J, with 8 bases between. The CDR3 region has the DNA TGTGCCAGCAGCTTAGGGGGGACTAGCACAGATACGCAGTATTTT. Residues: CASSLGGTSTDTQYF.

Only a few counts were recorded for this clonotype. The V call is TRBV28, the J call TRBJ2-6; D may correspond to TRBD1 or TRBD2 (5 bases each). V lost 3 bases to trimming and J lost 3 bases, with 9 bases between them. Per the germline V gene, CDR1 is MDHEN and CDR2 is SYDVKM. The CDR3 extends over 15 amino acids. CDR3 coding DNA: TGTGCCAGCAGTTTGAGAGGGGTTGGGGCCAACGTCCTGACTTTC. Translating gives CASSLRGVGANVLTF.

This clonotype has just a few counts. The V gene is TRBV9, the J gene TRBJ2-3; no firm D call. V gave up 0 bases and J gave up 3 bases, with 14 bases separating them. The germline V gene encodes CDR1 SGDLS and CDR2 YYNGEE. The CDR3 contains 16 residues. The CDR3 region is CASSVAEDPRTDTQYF. The CDR3, as DNA: TGTGCCAGCAGCGTAGCTGAGGACCCCCGGACAGATACGCAGTATTTT.

This clonotype came up a few times. This rearrangement joins TRBV7-2 to TRBJ2-7, with a tentative D call TRBD1 (5 bases). The CDR3 covers 15 residues. Germline V gene data show CDR1 as SGHTA and CDR2 as FQGNSA. V shed 2 bases and J shed 1 base, with 12 bases lying between them. CDR3 in amino acids: CASSLRGGPSYEQYF. The CDR3 DNA reads as TGTGCCAGCAGCTTAAGGGGCGGACCATCCTACGAGCAGTACTTC. Complete variable domain (other parts from reference TRBV7-2 and TRBJ2-7): GAGVSQSPSNKVTEKGKDVELRCDPISGHTALYWYRQSLGQGLEFLIYFQGNSAPDKSGLPSDRFSAERTGGSVSTLTIQRTQQEDSAVYLCASSLRGGPSYEQYFGPGTRLTVT.

This clonotype was recorded a few times. This rearrangement joins TRBV4-1 to TRBJ1-5; no reliable D call. CDR3 size: 14 residues. Germline V gene data show CDR1 as MGHRA and CDR2 as YSYEKL. V was clipped by 2 bases and J by 4 bases, with 9 bases between them. CDR3 nucleotide sequence: TGCGCCAGCAGCCAAAGTAGAGGGAATCAGCCCCAGCATTTT. It translates to CASSQSRGNQPQHF.

This clonotype was seen only a few times. Here the CDR3 reads CATSRPTGPPTEAFF. CDR3 nucleotides: TGTGCCACCAGCAGACCGACAGGGCCCCCCACTGAAGCTTTCTTT. The V call is TRBV15, the J call TRBJ1-1; 7 bases match TRBD1. Germline V gene sequence: CDR1 LNHNV, CDR2 YYDKDF (reference sequence). CDR3 length: 15 amino acids. The V segment lost 2 bases and the J segment 4 bases; nucleotides outside the gene matches: 7. The complete variable domain, with remaining parts taken from reference TRBV15 and TRBJ1-1, reads DAMVIQNPRYQVTQFGKPVTLSCSQTLNHNVMYWYQQKSSQAPKLLFHYYDKDFNNEADTPDNFQSRRPNTSFCFLDIRSPGLGDTAMYLCATSRPTGPPTEAFFGQGTRLTVV.

The table lists this clonotype with many counts. The V call is TRBV3-1, the J call TRBJ1-1; no clear D gene. This CDR3 is built from 15 residues. V was pared by 4 bases and J by 0 bases, with 12 bases between. Germline V lookup: CDR1 LGHDT, CDR2 YNNKEL (reference sequence). DNA of the CDR3: TGTGCCAGCAGCCCCTTAAGAGGGATGAACACTGAAGCTTTCTTT. Protein: CASSPLRGMNTEAFF.